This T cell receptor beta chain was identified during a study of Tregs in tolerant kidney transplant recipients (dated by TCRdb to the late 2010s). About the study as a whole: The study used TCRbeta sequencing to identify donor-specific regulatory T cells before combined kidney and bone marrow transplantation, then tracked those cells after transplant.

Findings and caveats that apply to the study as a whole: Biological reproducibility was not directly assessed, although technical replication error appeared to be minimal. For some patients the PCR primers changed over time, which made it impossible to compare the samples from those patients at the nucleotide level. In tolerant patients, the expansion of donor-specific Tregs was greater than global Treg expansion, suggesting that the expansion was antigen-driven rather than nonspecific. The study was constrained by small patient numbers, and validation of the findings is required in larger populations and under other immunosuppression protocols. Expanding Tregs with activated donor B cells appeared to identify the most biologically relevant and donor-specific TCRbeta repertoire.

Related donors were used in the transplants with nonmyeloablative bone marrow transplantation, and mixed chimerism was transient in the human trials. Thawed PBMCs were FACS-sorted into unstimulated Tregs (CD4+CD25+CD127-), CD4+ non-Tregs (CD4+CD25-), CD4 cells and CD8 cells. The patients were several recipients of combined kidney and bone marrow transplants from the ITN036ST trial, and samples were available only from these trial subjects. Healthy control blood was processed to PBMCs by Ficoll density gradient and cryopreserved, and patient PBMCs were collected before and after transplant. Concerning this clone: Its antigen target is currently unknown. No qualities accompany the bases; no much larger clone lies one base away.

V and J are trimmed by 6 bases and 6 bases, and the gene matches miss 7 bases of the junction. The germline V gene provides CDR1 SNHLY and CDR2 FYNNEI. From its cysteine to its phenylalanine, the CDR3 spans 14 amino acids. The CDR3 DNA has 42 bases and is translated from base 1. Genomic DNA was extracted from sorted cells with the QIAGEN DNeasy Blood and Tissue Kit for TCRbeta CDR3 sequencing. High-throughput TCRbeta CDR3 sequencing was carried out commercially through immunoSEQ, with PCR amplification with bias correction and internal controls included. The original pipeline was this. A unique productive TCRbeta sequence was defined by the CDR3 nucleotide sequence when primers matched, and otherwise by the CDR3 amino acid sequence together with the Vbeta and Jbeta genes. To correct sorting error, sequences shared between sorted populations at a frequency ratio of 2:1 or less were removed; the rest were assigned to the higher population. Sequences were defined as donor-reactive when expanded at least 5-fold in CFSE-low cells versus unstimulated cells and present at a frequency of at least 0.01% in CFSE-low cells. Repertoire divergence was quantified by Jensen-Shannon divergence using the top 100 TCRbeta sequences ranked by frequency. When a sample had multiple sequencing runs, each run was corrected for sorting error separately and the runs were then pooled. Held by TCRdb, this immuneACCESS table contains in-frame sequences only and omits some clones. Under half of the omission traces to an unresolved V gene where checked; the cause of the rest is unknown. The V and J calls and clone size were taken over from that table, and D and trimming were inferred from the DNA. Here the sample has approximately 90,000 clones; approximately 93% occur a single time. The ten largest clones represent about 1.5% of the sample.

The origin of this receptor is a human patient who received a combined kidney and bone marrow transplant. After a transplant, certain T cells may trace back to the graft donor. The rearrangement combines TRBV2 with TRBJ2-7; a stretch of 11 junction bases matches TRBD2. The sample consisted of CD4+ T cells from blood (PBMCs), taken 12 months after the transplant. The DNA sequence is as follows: TGTGCCAGCAGGACCTTAGCGGGGGGGCTCGAGCAGTACTTC. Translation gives CASRTLAGGLEQYF.